These 12 T cell receptor beta chains share one sample of origin, sequenced in a study of PD-L1 blockade in urothelial cancer. The method was immunoSEQ multiplex PCR; TCRdb's version includes in-frame clones alone and lacks a portion of them. The repertoire holds tens of thousands of clones, with about 83% as singletons. Time point in this sample: pretreatment peripheral blood. Sequenced material: PBMCs, taken around atezolizumab (anti-PD-L1) treatment. All receptors derive from a woman in her 70s with urothelial cancer.

This clone came up once. V usage is TRBV6-1 and J usage is TRBJ2-7; D is uncertain. The CDR3 totals 13 residues. Trimming shortened V by 2 bases and J by 2 bases, and 7 bases separated the two germline ends. CDR1 and CDR2 (germline): MNHNS, SASEGT. CDR3 sequence (DNA): TGTGCCAGCAGTGAACTAGAAACCTACGAGCAGTACTTC. Translating it yields CASSELETYEQYF.

The chain joins TRBV19 to TRBJ2-7; 9 bases fit TRBD1. V lost 5 bases to trimming and J lost 6 bases; unmatched junction nucleotides: 8. The V gene's germline CDR1 is LNHDA and CDR2 SQIVND (reference sequence). This CDR3 has 14 amino acids. CDR3 bases: TGTGCCAGTAGTCCAATCCGGGACAGGGTCGAGCAGTACTTC. Translating it yields CASSPIRDRVEQYF. The variable domain in full, with the rest retrieved from reference TRBV19 and TRBJ2-7, is DGGITQSPKYLFRKEGQNVTLSCEQNLNHDAMYWYRQDPGQGLRLIYYSQIVNDFQKGDIAEGYSVSREKKESFPLTVTSAQKNPTAFYLCASSPIRDRVEQYFGPGTRLTVT.

The chain uses TRBV30 and TRBJ1-1; D gene ambiguous. The CDR3 contains 12 residues. Per the germline V gene, CDR1 is GTSNPN and CDR2 is SVGIG (reference sequence). Trimming pared 2 bases from V and 4 bases from J, leaving 8 bases between. The CDR3 region has the DNA TGTGCCTGGAGTACAGTTGGCACTGAAGCTTTCTTT. Translation: CAWSTVGTEAFF.

The V and J genes are TRBV5-8 and TRBJ1-4, with 10 nucleotides matching TRBD1. The CDR3 consists of 16 residues. Germline loops: CDR1 SGHTS, CDR2 YDEGEE. The ends lost 4 bases at V and 6 bases at J; junction bases unmatched: 9. CDR3: CASSAGLGTGDEKLFF. The CDR3 coding sequence is TGTGCCAGCAGCGCGGGTCTCGGGACAGGGGATGAAAAACTGTTTTTT.

The genes are TRBV29-1 and TRBJ1-2; D is undetermined. Germline V gives CDR1 SQVTM, CDR2 ANQGSEA. Trimming cost V 3 bases and J 4 bases, with 9 bases left between them. CDR3 size: 12 residues. For the CDR3, the DNA is TGCAGCGTTGAGCGCGGAACCTATGGCTACACCTTC. This gives the protein CSVERGTYGYTF.

V gene TRBV5-4 combines with J gene TRBJ1-2, with D uncertain. Germline-derived CDR1 and CDR2 are SGHNT and YYREEE (reference sequence). The CDR3 covers 14 residues. The V and J ends lost 3 bases and 2 bases respectively, with 11 bases between them. The CDR3 region is CASSSDGVNYGYTF. As DNA, the CDR3 is TGTGCCAGCAGCTCAGACGGGGTGAACTATGGCTACACCTTC.

This chain joins TRBV5-1 and TRBJ2-3; 9 bases match TRBD2. J gave up 3 bases and V 1 base, and 9 bases lay outside the gene matches. Per the germline V gene, CDR1 is SGHRS and CDR2 is YFSETQ. This CDR3 contains 17 residues. In DNA form, the CDR3 reads TGCGCCAGCAGCTTGAATAGCGGGGGTCCGAGGACAGATACGCAGTATTTT. This translates into CASSLNSGGPRTDTQYF.

V and J are TRBV5-4 and TRBJ1-5, with 10 bases that match TRBD1. Per germline, CDR1 SGHNT and CDR2 YYREEE (reference sequence). The CDR3 consists of 15 residues. V was clipped by 4 bases and J by 6 bases; unmatched bases: 7. CDR3 region: CASSPDRGQGQPQHF. CDR3 bases: TGTGCCAGCAGCCCTGACAGGGGGCAGGGTCAGCCCCAGCATTTT.

The chain couples TRBV2 to TRBJ2-2; tentative D call: TRBD1 (5 bases). The V and J ends lost 4 bases and 1 base respectively, with 10 bases between them. CDR1 is SNHLY, CDR2 FYNNEI, per germline. This CDR3 is 15 amino acids long. DNA of the CDR3: TGTGCCAGCAGTGTTGGGGCTTGGAACACCGGGGAGCTGTTTTTT. It encodes CASSVGAWNTGELFF.

This clone showed up just once. J is TRBJ2-2 and V is TRBV5-4, with D possibly matching TRBD1 (6 bases). V shed 4 bases and J shed 5 bases, with 15 bases lying between them. The CDR3 is 15 residues long. CDR1 and CDR2 from the germline V gene are SGHNT and YYREEE (reference sequence). The CDR3 region has the DNA TGTGCCAGCAGCATACAGGGAACAGAGACCGGGGAGCTGTTTTTT. It translates to CASSIQGTETGELFF. The full variable domain, completed using reference TRBV5-4 and TRBJ2-2, is ETGVTQSPTHLIKTRGQQVTLRCSSQSGHNTVSWYQQALGQGPQFIFQYYREEENGRGNFPPRFSGLQFPNYSSELNVNALELDDSALYLCASSIQGTETGELFFGEGSRLTVL.

The genes are TRBV5-1 and TRBJ2-7; 9 bases agree with TRBD1. CDR3 size: 15 residues. Germline trimming cut 0 bases from V and 5 bases from J; bases unmatched to any gene: 6. Germline CDR1 and CDR2: SGHRS and YFSETQ. In DNA, the CDR3 is TGCGCCAGCAGCTTGGGGGACAGGGTCTTACACGAGCAGTACTTC. It specifies CASSLGDRVLHEQYF.

The chain couples TRBV27 to TRBJ2-1; D is uncertain. V lost 2 bases and J lost 2, with 10 bases in between. Germline CDR1 reads MNHEY; CDR2 reads SMNVEV (reference sequence). This CDR3 contains 15 residues. The CDR3 region has the DNA TGTGCCAGCAGTTTAATCGGGTCCCCCTACAATGAGCAGTTCTTC. This codes for CASSLIGSPYNEQFF.